This passage covers 26 T cell receptor beta chains from one sample sequenced in a study of EBV T-cell therapy then PD-1 blockade in nasopharyngeal carcinoma. Noted treatment: AdE1-LMPpoly-expanded autologous EBV-specific T-cell therapy followed by anti-PD-1 nivolumab. Their cognate antigens are unknown. Profiled with immunoSEQ multiplex PCR; TCRdb holds only in-frame clones, not every one. The sample contains roughly 17,000 clones, approximately 88% of which appear only once. Sample: CD8+ T cells from blood, taken at day 0 from a patient whose treatment included autologous EBV-specific T cells and nivolumab. These receptors came from a man in his forties with nasopharyngeal carcinoma.

The chain is built from TRBV4-2 and TRBJ1-4, with D hard to call. V lost 0 bases and J lost 8, with 13 bases in between. Germline V lookup: CDR1 LGHNA, CDR2 YNFKEQ. The CDR3 consists of 15 residues. This chain's CDR3 is CASSQDGKEAEKLFF. For the CDR3, the DNA is TGTGCCAGCAGCCAAGATGGGAAGGAGGCCGAAAAACTGTTTTTT.

J is TRBJ1-5 and V is TRBV19; 8 bases fit TRBD1. Trimming took 5 bases from V and 9 from J; bases not matched to a gene: 9. The germline V gene has CDR1 LNHDA and CDR2 SQIVND (reference sequence). There are 14 residues in the CDR3. The CDR3 sequence: CASSFGQGGGPQHF. The CDR3 nucleotides are TGTGCCAGTAGTTTCGGACAGGGAGGGGGGCCCCAGCATTTT. Full variable domain (remainder filled in from reference TRBV19 and TRBJ1-5): DGGITQSPKYLFRKEGQNVTLSCEQNLNHDAMYWYRQDPGQGLRLIYYSQIVNDFQKGDIAEGYSVSREKKESFPLTVTSAQKNPTAFYLCASSFGQGGGPQHFGDGTRLSIL.

This chain connects TRBV7-6 to TRBJ1-2; 7 nucleotides align to TRBD1. Germline CDR1 SGHVS, CDR2 FNYEAQ. This CDR3 has 15 amino acids. The ends lost 4 bases at V and 2 bases at J; junction bases unmatched: 7. The CDR3 DNA follows: TGTGCCAGCAGCTCAAAACAGGGGTCGAACTATGGCTACACCTTC. It codes for CASSSKQGSNYGYTF.

The rearrangement joins TRBV2 to TRBJ2-5; a possible D gene is TRBD2 (6 bases). Between the trimmed V and J ends, which lost 10 bases and 1 base, there was a span of 10 bases. Germline V gene sequence: CDR1 SNHLY, CDR2 FYNNEI. CDR3 length equals 12 residues. In DNA, the CDR3 is TGTGCCACCCCCGGGGGCCAAGAGACCCAGTACTTC. It specifies CATPGGQETQYF.

The CDR3: CASSSAGGGQPQHF. The CDR3 nucleotides are TGTGCCAGCAGTTCCGCGGGCGGTGGTCAGCCCCAGCATTTT. The chain links TRBV27 to TRBJ1-5; D remains ambiguous. CDR3 length: 14 amino acids. The V gene lost 4 bases and the J gene lost 6 bases, with 13 bases spanning the gap. The V gene's germline CDR1 is MNHEY and CDR2 SMNVEV (reference sequence).

The chain employs TRBV6-2 or TRBV6-3 and TRBJ2-3; 7 bases match TRBD1. Germline trimming cut 0 bases from V and 2 bases from J; bases unmatched to any gene: 5. The CDR3 runs to 16 residues. Germline V gives CDR1 MNHEY, CDR2 SVGEGT. The CDR3 coding sequence is TGTGCCAGCAGTTACTCCGGGACAGCCAACACAGATACGCAGTATTTT. Translating it yields CASSYSGTANTDTQYF.

V and J are TRBV27 and TRBJ2-1; maybe TRBD1 (6 bases). CDR1 and CDR2 from the germline V gene are MNHEY and SMNVEV (reference sequence). CDR3 length: 14 amino acids. Trimming removed 4 bases from V and 2 bases from J, with 9 bases in between. As DNA, the CDR3 is TGTGCCAGCAGTTCCCAGGGGCCCTACAATGAGCAGTTCTTC. Protein product: CASSSQGPYNEQFF.

This chain connects TRBV29-1 to TRBJ2-7; D tentatively fits TRBD1 or TRBD2 (5 bases each). Germline CDR1 and CDR2: SQVTM and ANQGSEA. This CDR3 contains 19 residues. The V end lost 3 bases, the J end lost 0 bases, and 27 bases lay between the germline ends. The CDR3 loop is CSVEGEGAGNPISSYEQYF. The CDR3 DNA reads as TGCAGCGTTGAGGGGGAAGGGGCAGGGAACCCGATAAGCTCCTACGAGCAGTACTTC.

This chain links TRBV29-1 with TRBJ2-6; D uncertain. CDR1 and CDR2 from the germline V gene are SQVTM and ANQGSEA. This CDR3 has 13 amino acids. Trimming took 7 bases from V and 1 from J, leaving 8 bases between them. In DNA form, the CDR3 reads TGCAGCGCGAGGATATCTGGGGCCAACGTCCTGACTTTC. Translation gives CSARISGANVLTF.

The chain recombines TRBV9 with TRBJ1-3, with D perhaps TRBD1 (5 bases). Trimming removed 0 bases at V and 4 bases at J, with 8 bases between. The CDR3 spans 14 residues. The V gene's germline CDR1 is SGDLS and CDR2 YYNGEE. The CDR3 DNA is TGTGCCAGCAGCGTAGCCGGGGACGGAAACACCATATATTTT. Residues: CASSVAGDGNTIYF.

This chain connects TRBV6-1 to TRBJ2-7; D perhaps matches TRBD2 (5 bases). The CDR3 covers 15 residues. Looked up from germline, CDR1 is MNHNS and CDR2 is SASEGT. V was trimmed by 1 base and J by 2 bases, leaving 12 bases between them. The CDR3 here is CASSEGPIGAYEQYF. CDR3 DNA: TGTGCCAGCAGTGAAGGGCCCATCGGGGCCTACGAGCAGTACTTC.

The chain joins TRBV11-3 to TRBJ1-1; perhaps TRBD1 as D (5 bases). The CDR3 contains 14 residues. V lost 3 bases and J lost 6, with 14 bases in between. CDR1 and CDR2 from the germline V gene are SGHNT and YENEEA. The CDR3 nucleotides read TGTGCCAGCAGCTTTAGAGAGGGGCTCCCTGAAGCTTTCTTT. Residues: CASSFREGLPEAFF.

This chain joins TRBV30 and TRBJ2-7, with D perhaps TRBD2 (6 bases). Trimming shortened V by 4 bases and J by 3 bases, and 13 bases separated the two germline ends. This CDR3 contains 13 residues. Germline assignment: CDR1 GTSNPN and CDR2 SVGIG (reference sequence). CDR3 in amino acids: CAWTYMGGYEQYF. The CDR3 coding sequence is TGTGCCTGGACCTACATGGGGGGCTACGAGCAGTACTTC.

The V and J genes are TRBV3-1 (or the pseudogene TRBV3-2) and TRBJ2-5; D might be TRBD2 (7 bases). The CDR3 loop spans 15 amino acids. V lost 2 bases, J lost 5 bases, and 15 bases lay in between. The germline V gene encodes CDR1 LGHDT and CDR2 YNNKEL (reference sequence). CDR3 amino acids: CASSQYSRGGETQYF. The CDR3 coding sequence is TGTGCCAGCAGCCAATACTCAAGGGGGGGCGAGACCCAGTACTTC.

The rearrangement uses TRBV5-6 and TRBJ2-7, with 9 bases fitting TRBD2. Per the germline V gene, CDR1 is SGHDT and CDR2 is YYEEEE. This CDR3 spans 15 amino acids. After removal of 4 bases from V and 4 bases from J, the junction contained 9 bases not matched to a gene. In DNA, the CDR3 is TGTGCCAGCAGCGCTCACGGGACTAGCTTGTACGAGCAGTACTTC. Translation gives CASSAHGTSLYEQYF.

The chain links TRBV4-1 to TRBJ1-5; D is uncertain. V lost 3 bases and J 8 bases, leaving 14 bases between the germline ends. The CDR3 covers 14 residues. Germline V gene sequence: CDR1 MGHRA, CDR2 YSYEKL. CDR3 bases: TGCGCCAGCAGCCAGAGCGGTCTCCCGGAGCCCCAGCATTTT. It specifies CASSQSGLPEPQHF.

This sequence joins TRBV7-6 and TRBJ1-1; tentative D call: TRBD1 (6 bases). Trimming pared 4 bases from V and 1 base from J, leaving 10 bases between. In germline, CDR1 is SGHVS, CDR2 FNYEAQ. This CDR3 region has 14 residues. The CDR3 nucleotides are TGTGCCAGCAGCTGGAGGACAGCGAACACTGAAGCTTTCTTT. This encodes CASSWRTANTEAFF.

The V call is TRBV5-1, the J call TRBJ1-1, with D possibly being TRBD1 (5 bases). This CDR3 comprises 16 residues. The germline V gene encodes CDR1 SGHRS and CDR2 YFSETQ. The V and J ends lost 0 bases and 4 bases respectively, with 16 bases between them. CDR3 loop: CASSLDGTPWGTEAFF. The CDR3 region has the DNA TGCGCCAGCAGCTTGGATGGGACTCCCTGGGGCACTGAAGCTTTCTTT.

This chain connects TRBV4-1 to TRBJ1-5; TRBD1 aligns across 8 bases. In germline, CDR1 is MGHRA, CDR2 YSYEKL. V trimming: 6 bases; J trimming: 8 bases; junction bases outside the gene matches: 9. The CDR3 length is 14 residues. The CDR3 here is CASRQTGANEPQHF. The CDR3 DNA is TGCGCCAGCAGGCAGACAGGGGCCAACGAGCCCCAGCATTTT.

The table lists this clone with a count of one. This chain connects TRBV6-4 to TRBJ2-3, with 8 bases lining up with TRBD2. There are 13 residues in the CDR3. V lost 4 bases to trimming and J lost 5 bases; unmatched junction nucleotides: 2. The V gene's germline CDR1 is MRHNA and CDR2 SNTAGT. CDR3 amino acids: CASSAGGEDTQYF. DNA for the CDR3: TGTGCCAGCAGTGCGGGGGGGGAAGATACGCAGTATTTT.

This clone was detected only once. The chain joins TRBV7-9 to TRBJ1-5; TRBD1 agrees at 8 bases. The germline CDR1 and CDR2 sequences are SEHNR and FQNEAQ (reference sequence). The CDR3 runs 18 residues. J gave up 2 bases and V 4 bases, and 13 bases lay outside the gene matches. DNA for the CDR3: TGTGCCAGCAGCTCAGAGGGAAAGACAGGGGAAGGCAATCAGCCCCAGCATTTT. As protein: CASSSEGKTGEGNQPQHF.

This chain joins TRBV19 and TRBJ2-7; 7 bases map to TRBD2. CDR1 is LNHDA and CDR2 is SQIVND in the germline V gene (reference sequence). Trimming took 5 bases from V and 6 from J; bases not matched to a gene: 7. This CDR3 spans 13 amino acids. CDR3 in DNA: TGTGCCAGTAGTCTCAGGGCGGGGGTCGAGCAGTACTTC. This sequence encodes CASSLRAGVEQYF.

The J gene is TRBJ2-2, the V gene TRBV27; TRBD1 agrees at 7 bases. This CDR3 spans 16 amino acids. Per the germline V gene, CDR1 is MNHEY and CDR2 is SMNVEV (reference sequence). V shed 5 bases and J 0 bases; nucleotides not matched to a gene: 6. CDR3 sequence: CASSVQGFANTGELFF. Here the CDR3 DNA reads TGTGCCAGCAGTGTACAGGGGTTTGCGAACACCGGGGAGCTGTTTTTT.

The V gene is TRBV5-6, the J gene TRBJ2-1; tentative D call: TRBD2 (5 bases). V lost 2 bases, J lost 7 bases, and 16 bases lay in between. The CDR3 contains 15 residues. Germline V lookup: CDR1 SGHDT, CDR2 YYEEEE. The CDR3 nucleotides read TGTGCCAGCAGCTTCTCTGGCGGGTTGGGGAATGAGCAGTTCTTC. Translated, it gives CASSFSGGLGNEQFF.

This chain joins TRBV6-6 and TRBJ1-1; TRBD1 matches 7 bases. This CDR3 spans 13 amino acids. Germline CDR1 is MNHNY and CDR2 is SVGAGI (reference sequence). Trimming removed 7 bases from V and 1 base from J; junction bases left unmatched: 3. CDR3 sequence (DNA): TGTGCCAGCAATAGACAGGGGAACACTGAAGCTTTCTTT. Translation gives CASNRQGNTEAFF.

The rearrangement uses TRBV5-6 and TRBJ2-1; D gene ambiguous. This CDR3 is 14 amino acids long. Per the germline V gene, CDR1 is SGHDT and CDR2 is YYEEEE. Trimming took 0 bases from V and 0 from J, leaving 4 bases between them. The CDR3 sequence: CASSLVSSYNEQFF. Here the CDR3 DNA reads TGTGCCAGCAGCTTGGTCAGCTCCTACAATGAGCAGTTCTTC. Variable domain in full (rest from reference TRBV5-6 and TRBJ2-1): DAGVTQSPTHLIKTRGQQVTLRCSPKSGHDTVSWYQQALGQGPQFIFQYYEEEERQRGNFPDRFSGHQFPNYSSELNVNALLLGDSALYLCASSLVSSYNEQFFGPGTRLTVL.